This passage covers 26 T cell receptor beta chains from one sample sequenced in a study of shared clonotypes between healthy human individuals. Clones were sequenced by immunoSEQ multiplex PCR, and TCRdb holds only the in-frame ones, with some missing. The table has around 1.4 million clones, roughly 98.5% seen once. Material for sequencing was naive CD4+ T cells sorted from blood. Subset meaning: CD45RA+ positively selected. These receptor sequences come from a man aged 25-45 years in good health.

The genes are TRBV6-1 and TRBJ1-1; D gene ambiguous. Deletions cut 3 bases from V and 1 base from J, with 12 bases between. The CDR3 totals 15 residues. The germline V gene has CDR1 MNHNS and CDR2 SASEGT. As DNA, the CDR3 is TGTGCCAGCAGTGATTCGGGGTTACCGAACACTGAAGCTTTCTTT. Translating gives CASSDSGLPNTEAFF.

The chain recombines TRBV29-1 with TRBJ2-1, with D maybe TRBD1 (5 bases). The CDR3 loop spans 15 amino acids. CDR1 SQVTM and CDR2 ANQGSEA come from the germline V gene. The V end lost 3 bases, the J end lost 1 base, and 13 bases lay between the germline ends. The CDR3 sequence: CSVEGGRVSYNEQFF. Here the CDR3 DNA reads TGCAGCGTTGAGGGTGGCAGGGTGTCCTACAATGAGCAGTTCTTC.

The rearrangement links TRBV29-1 to TRBJ2-1, with 8 bases matching TRBD2. Germline V lookup: CDR1 SQVTM, CDR2 ANQGSEA. The CDR3 runs to 13 residues. V dropped 5 bases and J dropped 2; count of bases not matched to a gene: 2. CDR3 in DNA: TGCAGCGTTCAGCGGGAGACCTACAATGAGCAGTTCTTC. Encoded protein: CSVQRETYNEQFF.

This chain connects TRBV28 to TRBJ2-1, with D maybe TRBD1 (6 bases). The CDR3 contains 17 residues. Trimming pared 2 bases from V and 3 bases from J, leaving 17 bases between. CDR1 and CDR2 from the germline V gene are MDHEN and SYDVKM. This CDR3 reads CASSLSPPQGGYNEQFF. CDR3 DNA: TGTGCCAGCAGTTTAAGCCCCCCACAGGGTGGCTACAATGAGCAGTTCTTC.

This rearrangement joins TRBV18 to TRBJ2-7; 8 bases agree with TRBD2. The V gene's germline CDR1 is KGHSH and CDR2 LQKENI. The CDR3 spans 17 residues. J was trimmed by 7 bases and V by 0 bases; bases with no gene match: 14. The CDR3 nucleotides are TGTGCCAGCTCACCACCGGCCCTTGCGGGAGGAGGGATAGAGCAGTACTTC. It encodes CASSPPALAGGGIEQYF.

This chain links TRBV7-9 with TRBJ2-1; D not certain. CDR1 and CDR2 from the germline V gene are SEHNR and FQNEAQ (reference sequence). V was pared by 8 bases and J by 3 bases, with 5 bases between. The CDR3 is made up of 11 amino acids. This CDR3 is CASVDYNEQFF. The CDR3 nucleotides read TGTGCCAGCGTGGACTACAATGAGCAGTTCTTC.

V and J are TRBV18 and TRBJ2-2; D is undetermined. The germline V and J ends were trimmed by 6 bases and 1 base, with 9 bases remaining between them. Germline CDR1 reads KGHSH; CDR2 reads LQKENI. CDR3 size: 14 residues. CDR3 nucleotides: TGTGCCAGCTCGACAAAAGGGAACACCGGGGAGCTGTTTTTT. It is translated as CASSTKGNTGELFF. The whole variable domain, filled in from reference TRBV18 and TRBJ2-2, reads NAGVMQNPRHLVRRRGQEARLRCSPMKGHSHVYWYRQLPEEGLKFMVYLQKENIIDESGMPKERFSAEFPKEGPSILRIQQVVRGDSAAYFCASSTKGNTGELFFGEGSRLTVL.

The V gene is TRBV7-2, the J gene TRBJ1-2, with TRBD1 matching over 7 bases. Germline V lookup: CDR1 SGHTA, CDR2 FQGNSA. V lost 4 bases to trimming and J lost 6 bases; unmatched junction nucleotides: 8. This CDR3 region has 14 residues. The CDR3 here is CASSSLTGIDGYTF. The DNA for the CDR3 is TGTGCCAGCAGCTCATTGACAGGGATAGATGGCTACACCTTC.

For this clone: This CDR3 is also generated by other DNA sequences in the sample. The CDR3 region is CASSPSSTDTQYF. The CDR3, as DNA: TGTGCCAGCAGCCCTTCGAGCACAGATACGCAGTATTTT. V usage is TRBV7-9 and J usage is TRBJ2-3, with no clear D. With 5 bases removed from V and 0 bases from J, the gap between germline ends came to 6 bases. This CDR3 is built from 13 residues. Germline CDR1 reads SEHNR; CDR2 reads FQNEAQ (reference sequence).

This chain connects TRBV6-5 to TRBJ2-3, with TRBD2 identical over 11 bases. The CDR3 is 15 residues long. J lost 4 bases, V lost 6 bases, and 6 bases had no gene match. Germline V gene data show CDR1 as MNHEY and CDR2 as SVGAGI. This CDR3 reads CASRLAGGPPDTQYF. DNA for the CDR3: TGTGCCAGCAGGTTAGCGGGAGGGCCTCCAGATACGCAGTATTTT.

The gene calls are TRBV5-1 and TRBJ1-5, with 9 bases lining up with TRBD1. With 4 bases clipped from V and 2 bases from J, the junction kept 7 bases outside the gene matches. The CDR3 has 16 residues. Germline CDR1 and CDR2: SGHRS and YFSETQ. The CDR3 DNA reads as TGCGCCAGCAGCCCGACAGGGGGAACGGGCAATCAGCCCCAGCATTTT. It encodes CASSPTGGTGNQPQHF.

This rearrangement joins TRBV19 to TRBJ2-1; D might be TRBD2 (6 bases). V lost 5 bases to trimming and J lost 6 bases, with 14 bases between them. CDR1 is LNHDA and CDR2 is SQIVND in the germline V gene (reference sequence). This CDR3 spans 14 amino acids. The CDR3: CASSVVGGTNEQFF. CDR3 coding DNA: TGTGCCAGTAGTGTCGTGGGAGGTACCAATGAGCAGTTCTTC.

The chain couples TRBV30 to TRBJ2-4; D tentatively fits TRBD1 or TRBD2 (5 bases each). This CDR3 comprises 11 residues. Germline lookup yields CDR1 GTSNPN and CDR2 SVGIG (reference sequence). With 4 bases removed from V and 8 bases from J, the gap between germline ends came to 9 bases. The CDR3 nucleotides read TGTGCCTGGACAGGGAGAGACATTCAGTACTTC. This encodes CAWTGRDIQYF.

The rearrangement joins TRBV6-6 to TRBJ2-7; D is perhaps TRBD1 (5 bases). CDR3 length: 13 amino acids. V was shortened by 6 bases and J by 3 bases, with 12 bases between the two germline ends. Germline V gene data show CDR1 as MNHNY and CDR2 as SVGAGI (reference sequence). In DNA, the CDR3 is TGTGCCAGCAGGACAGTCCTCCTCTACGAGCAGTACTTC. It translates to CASRTVLLYEQYF.

This sequence joins TRBV19 and TRBJ2-5; D might be TRBD1 or TRBD2, each matching 6 bases. Germline V gene lookup returns CDR1 LNHDA and CDR2 SQIVND (reference sequence). This CDR3 contains 15 residues. Deletions cut 8 bases from V and 5 bases from J, with 21 bases between. The chain's CDR3 is CASGRGKQGGETQYF. The CDR3 DNA is TGTGCCAGTGGACGGGGGAAACAGGGAGGTGAGACCCAGTACTTC.

The chain combines TRBV11-2 with TRBJ2-5; D is perhaps TRBD1 (5 bases). Germline CDR1 SGHAT, CDR2 FQNNGV. The CDR3 is 14 residues long. Trimming stripped 1 base from V and 4 bases from J, with 10 bases between. The CDR3: CASSLGTQAETQYF. CDR3 nucleotides: TGTGCCAGCAGCTTAGGTACACAGGCAGAGACCCAGTACTTC.

Regarding this clone: Other DNA variants within this sample encode the same CDR3. The chain recombines TRBV9 with TRBJ2-7, with unresolved D. The CDR3 is 13 residues long. Germline CDR1 is SGDLS and CDR2 is YYNGEE. With 0 bases removed from V and 3 bases from J, the gap between germline ends came to 7 bases. CDR3 nucleotide sequence: TGTGCCAGCAGCGTAGACGGCGGCTACGAGCAGTACTTC. Protein: CASSVDGGYEQYF.

A remark on this clone: Different DNA sequences within this sample yield the same CDR3. As DNA, the CDR3 is TGTGCCAGCAGCCCCGGACTAGCGGGAGTCTACGAGCAGTACTTC. It encodes CASSPGLAGVYEQYF. J is TRBJ2-7 and V is TRBV5-5; 13 bases align to TRBD2. Per the germline V gene, CDR1 is SGHKS and CDR2 is YYEKEE (reference sequence). V dropped 4 bases and J dropped 3; count of bases not matched to a gene: 4. The CDR3 is 15 amino acids. Supplemented by reference TRBV5-5 and TRBJ2-7, the full variable domain reads DAGVTQSPTHLIKTRGQQVTLRCSPISGHKSVSWYQQVLGQGPQFIFQYYEKEERGRGNFPDRFSARQFPNYSSELNVNALLLGDSALYLCASSPGLAGVYEQYFGPGTRLTVT.

J is TRBJ1-1 and V is TRBV28, with D uncertain. The CDR3 runs to 15 residues. Trimming pared 5 bases from V and 0 bases from J, leaving 13 bases between. Germline lookup yields CDR1 MDHEN and CDR2 SYDVKM. The CDR3 bases are TGTGCCAGCAGTACCCCGCGGGGTATGAACACTGAAGCTTTCTTT. As protein: CASSTPRGMNTEAFF.

V gene TRBV7-9 combines with J gene TRBJ2-3, with 7 bases aligning to TRBD2. The CDR3 consists of 17 residues. CDR1 is SEHNR and CDR2 is FQNEAQ in the germline V gene (reference sequence). V lost 2 bases, J lost 4 bases, and 12 bases stayed unmatched. In DNA form, the CDR3 reads TGTGCCAGCAGCTTAATGGCGGCGGGAGTTGGATCAGATACGCAGTATTTT. This translates into CASSLMAAGVGSDTQYF.

The chain has TRBV27 and TRBJ1-2, with D uncertain. Per the germline V gene, CDR1 is MNHEY and CDR2 is SMNVEV (reference sequence). Trimming pared 6 bases from V and 5 bases from J, leaving 25 bases between. The CDR3 contains 17 residues. The CDR3 nucleotides read TGTGCCAGCAGCCCTTTTCGGGCGGCCCCCGGGCGGTATGGCTACACCTTC. This codes for CASSPFRAAPGRYGYTF.

The V gene is TRBV10-1, the J gene TRBJ2-7, with unresolved D. Trimming took 4 bases from V and 0 from J, leaving 10 bases between them. Germline V gene data show CDR1 as WNHNN and CDR2 as SYGVQD (reference sequence). The CDR3 is 14 residues long. CDR3 nucleotide sequence: TGCGCCAGCAGTGGTTCACAGAGCTCCTACGAGCAGTACTTC. Translation: CASSGSQSSYEQYF.

For this clone: Within the sample, other DNA sequences also encode this same CDR3. The V call is TRBV7-9, the J call TRBJ2-7; the D is unclear. This CDR3 comprises 13 residues. Deletions cut 1 base from V and 3 bases from J, with 7 bases between. Germline V lookup: CDR1 SEHNR, CDR2 FQNEAQ (reference sequence). This CDR3 reads CASSLVGGYEQYF. The CDR3 DNA reads as TGTGCCAGCAGCTTAGTTGGCGGCTACGAGCAGTACTTC.

The chain is built from TRBV11-2 and TRBJ2-1; 9 bases map to TRBD2. This CDR3 contains 15 residues. J lost 6 bases, V lost 6 bases, and 9 bases had no gene match. The germline CDR1 and CDR2 sequences are SGHAT and FQNNGV. The DNA of the CDR3 is TGTGCCAGCAGTTATGGGACTAGCTGGGTCAATGAGCAGTTCTTC. Translating it yields CASSYGTSWVNEQFF.

J is TRBJ2-5 and V is TRBV7-2; the match to TRBD2 covers 7 bases. Germline V gives CDR1 SGHTA, CDR2 FQGNSA. CDR3 length: 13 amino acids. V lost 11 bases to trimming and J lost 3 bases; unmatched junction nucleotides: 9. This chain's CDR3 is CASSSSGEETQYF. The CDR3 bases are TGTGCCTCCTCATCTAGCGGAGAAGAGACCCAGTACTTC.

The table lists this clone with a few counts. Other DNA sequences of this sample code for an identical CDR3. The chain is built from TRBV7-9 and TRBJ2-3; no definite D call. Germline CDR1 and CDR2: SEHNR and FQNEAQ (reference sequence). V was shortened by 5 bases and J by 2 bases, with 2 bases between the two germline ends. The CDR3 totals 11 residues. CDR3: CASSDTDTQYF. In nucleotides, the CDR3 is TGTGCCAGCAGCGACACAGATACGCAGTATTTT.